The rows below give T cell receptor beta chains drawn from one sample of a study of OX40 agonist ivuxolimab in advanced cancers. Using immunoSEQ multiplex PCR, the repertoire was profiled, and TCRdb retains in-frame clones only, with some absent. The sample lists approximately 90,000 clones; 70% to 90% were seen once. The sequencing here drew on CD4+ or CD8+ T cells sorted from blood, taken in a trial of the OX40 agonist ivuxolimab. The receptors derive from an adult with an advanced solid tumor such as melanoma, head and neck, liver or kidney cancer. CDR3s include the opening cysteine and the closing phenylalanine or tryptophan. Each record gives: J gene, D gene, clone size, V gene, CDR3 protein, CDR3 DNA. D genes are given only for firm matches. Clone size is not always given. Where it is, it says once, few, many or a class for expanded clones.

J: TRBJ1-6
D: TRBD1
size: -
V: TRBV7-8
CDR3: CASSYRQGESPLHF
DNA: TGTGCCAGCAGCTACAGACAGGGCGAGTCACCCCTCCACTTT

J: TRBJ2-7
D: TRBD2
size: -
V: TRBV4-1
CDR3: CASSQGSGGNYEQYF
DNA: TGCGCCAGCAGCCAAGGATCCGGGGGGAACTACGAGCAGTACTTC

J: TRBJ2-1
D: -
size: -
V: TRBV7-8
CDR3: CASSPTRGSYNEQFF
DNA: TGTGCCAGCAGCCCCACGCGGGGTTCCTACAATGAGCAGTTCTTC

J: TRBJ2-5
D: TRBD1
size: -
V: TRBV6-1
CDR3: CASREGTGGIQETQYF
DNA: TGTGCCAGCAGAGAAGGGACAGGGGGTATCCAAGAGACCCAGTACTTC

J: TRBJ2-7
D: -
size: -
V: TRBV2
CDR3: CASRTVYEQYF
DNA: TGTGCCAGCCGGACAGTCTACGAGCAGTACTTC

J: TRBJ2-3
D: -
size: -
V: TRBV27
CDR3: CASSSSVQGADTQYF
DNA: TGTGCCAGCAGTTCCTCGGTGCAGGGCGCAGATACGCAGTATTTT

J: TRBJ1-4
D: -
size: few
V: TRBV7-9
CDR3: CASSLYGGEDEKLFF
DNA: TGTGCCAGCAGCTTATATGGTGGGGAGGATGAAAAACTGTTTTTT

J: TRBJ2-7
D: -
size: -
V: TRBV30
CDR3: CAWVEGGSYEQYF
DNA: TGTGCCTGGGTGGAAGGGGGCTCCTACGAGCAGTACTTC

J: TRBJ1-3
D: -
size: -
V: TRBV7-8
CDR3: CASSRTSGNTIYF
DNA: TGTGCCAGCAGCCGCACTTCCGGAAACACCATATATTTT

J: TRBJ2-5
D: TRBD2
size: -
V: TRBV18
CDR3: CASSPRLAGIQETQYF
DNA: TGTGCCAGCTCACCACGACTAGCGGGTATCCAAGAGACCCAGTACTTC

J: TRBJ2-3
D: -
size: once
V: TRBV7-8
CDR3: CASSTRHYSTDTQYF
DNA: TGTGCCAGCAGCACGCGACACTATAGCACAGATACGCAGTATTTT

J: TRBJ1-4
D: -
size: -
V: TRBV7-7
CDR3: CASSSRHLNEKLFF
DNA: TGTGCCAGCAGCTCCCGACACCTTAATGAAAAACTGTTTTTT

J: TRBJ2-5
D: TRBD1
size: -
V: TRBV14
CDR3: CASSPSLGTGGQETQYF
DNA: TGTGCCAGCAGCCCCAGTCTCGGGACAGGGGGCCAAGAGACCCAGTACTTC

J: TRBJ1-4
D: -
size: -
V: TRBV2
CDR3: CASSDRQVNEKLFF
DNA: TGTGCCAGCAGCGACAGGCAAGTTAATGAAAAACTGTTTTTT

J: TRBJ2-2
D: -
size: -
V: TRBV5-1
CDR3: CASSLDGVTGELFF
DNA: TGCGCCAGCAGCTTGGACGGGGTGACCGGGGAGCTGTTTTTT

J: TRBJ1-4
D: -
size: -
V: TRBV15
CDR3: CATSRGDSFATNEKLFF
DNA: TGTGCCACCAGCAGGGGGGACTCTTTTGCAACTAATGAAAAACTGTTTTTT

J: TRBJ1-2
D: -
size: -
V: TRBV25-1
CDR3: CASSASAETNYGYTF
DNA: TGTGCCAGCAGTGCGTCGGCAGAAACTAACTATGGCTACACCTTC

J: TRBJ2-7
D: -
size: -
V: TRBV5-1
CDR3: CASTLEGYEQYF
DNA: TGCGCCAGCACCTTGGAAGGGTACGAGCAGTACTTC

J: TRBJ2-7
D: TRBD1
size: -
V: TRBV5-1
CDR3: CASSRGQAPSYEQYF
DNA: TGCGCCAGCAGCCGGGGACAGGCCCCCTCCTACGAGCAGTACTTC

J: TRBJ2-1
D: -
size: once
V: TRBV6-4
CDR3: CASSHDWAGNEQFF
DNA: TGTGCCAGCAGCCACGACTGGGCGGGCAATGAGCAGTTCTTC

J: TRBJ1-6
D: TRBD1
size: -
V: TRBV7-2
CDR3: CASSLMRGHNSPLHF
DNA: TGTGCCAGCAGCTTGATGAGGGGGCACAATTCACCCCTCCACTTT

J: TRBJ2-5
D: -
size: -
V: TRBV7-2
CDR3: CASNWGGPSRETQYF
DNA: TGTGCCAGCAACTGGGGGGGGCCGTCAAGGGAGACCCAGTACTTC

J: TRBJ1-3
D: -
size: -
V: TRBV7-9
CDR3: CASSPAGDRSSGNTIYF
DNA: TGTGCCAGCAGCCCAGCCGGTGACAGGAGCTCTGGAAACACCATATATTTT

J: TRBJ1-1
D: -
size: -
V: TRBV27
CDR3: CASSFTSLNTEAFF
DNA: TGTGCCAGCAGTTTTACCAGCTTGAACACTGAAGCTTTCTTT

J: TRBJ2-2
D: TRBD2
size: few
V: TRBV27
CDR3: CASSPAGGRGTGELFF
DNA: TGTGCCAGCAGTCCAGCGGGGGGGCGAGGGACCGGGGAGCTGTTTTTT

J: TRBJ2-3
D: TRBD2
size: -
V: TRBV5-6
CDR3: CASSLWGLLLSVDTQYF
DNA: TGTGCCAGCAGCTTGTGGGGACTACTCCTCTCCGTGGATACGCAGTATTTT

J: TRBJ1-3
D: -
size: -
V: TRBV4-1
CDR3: CASSQVGQGHTIYF
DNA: TGCGCCAGCAGCCAAGTCGGCCAGGGCCACACCATATATTTT

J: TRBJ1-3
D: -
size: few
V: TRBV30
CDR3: CAWGDRATGNTIYF
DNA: TGTGCCTGGGGGGACCGAGCTACTGGAAACACCATATATTTT

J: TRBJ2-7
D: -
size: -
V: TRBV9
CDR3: CASSVVSGSNEQYF
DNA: TGTGCCAGCAGCGTAGTTTCAGGGTCTAACGAGCAGTACTTC

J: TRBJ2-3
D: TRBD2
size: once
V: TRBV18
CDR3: CASSPGLAGDTQYF
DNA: TGTGCCAGCTCACCTGGACTAGCAGGAGATACGCAGTATTTT

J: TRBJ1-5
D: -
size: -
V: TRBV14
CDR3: CASSQVGGAPQHF
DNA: TGTGCCAGCAGCCAAGTGGGGGGGGCGCCCCAGCATTTT

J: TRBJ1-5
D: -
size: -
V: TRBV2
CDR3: CASSYTRDQPQHF
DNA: TGTGCCAGCAGTTATACAAGGGATCAGCCCCAGCATTTT

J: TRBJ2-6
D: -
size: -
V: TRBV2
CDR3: CASSERGSGANVLTF
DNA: TGTGCCAGCAGTGAACGAGGATCTGGGGCCAACGTCCTGACTTTC

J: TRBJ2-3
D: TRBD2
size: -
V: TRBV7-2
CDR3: CASSPITSGGVYGTDTQYF
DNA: TGTGCCAGCAGCCCTATCACTAGCGGGGGGGTTTATGGTACAGATACGCAGTATTTT

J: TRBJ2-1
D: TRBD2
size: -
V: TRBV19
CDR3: CASSPLAGGLSEQFF
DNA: TGTGCCAGTAGTCCGCTAGCGGGGGGGCTCAGTGAGCAGTTCTTC

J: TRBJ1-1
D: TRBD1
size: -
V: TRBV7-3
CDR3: CASSLNSAGGGAEAFF
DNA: TGTGCCAGCAGCTTAAACTCCGCAGGGGGAGGAGCTGAAGCTTTCTTT

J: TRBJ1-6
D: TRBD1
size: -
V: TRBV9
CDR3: CASSGGPRTGRNSPLHF
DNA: TGTGCCAGCAGCGGAGGCCCCAGGACAGGGCGAAATTCACCCCTCCACTTT

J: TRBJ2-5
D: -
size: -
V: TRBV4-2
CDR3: CASSQQGAIETQYF
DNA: TGTGCCAGCAGCCAACAAGGGGCGATCGAGACCCAGTACTTC

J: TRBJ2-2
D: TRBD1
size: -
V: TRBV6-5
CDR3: CASRKQGAVAGELFF
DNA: TGTGCCAGCAGAAAACAGGGGGCGGTCGCCGGGGAGCTGTTTTTT

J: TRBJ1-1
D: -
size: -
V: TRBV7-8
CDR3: CASSLAAGWNTEAFF
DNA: TGTGCCAGCAGCTTAGCGGCAGGGTGGAACACTGAAGCTTTCTTT

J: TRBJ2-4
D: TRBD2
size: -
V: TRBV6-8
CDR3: CASLAGVGGKNIQYF
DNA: TGTGCCAGTCTAGCGGGGGTTGGGGGCAAAAACATTCAGTACTTC